These T cell receptor beta chains were read from a single sample in a study of cytomegalovirus exposure and HLA in healthy donors. Produced via immunoSEQ multiplex PCR; TCRdb's table is partial and in-frame only. There are 150,000 to 200,000 clones in the sample; around 80% occur only once, and more than 1.5% lies in the top ten. Sequenced material: PBMCs. The receptors come from a young man in good health and CMV-seronegative. Each CDR3 is given with its conserved first and last residue. The D gene is left open where the match is weak. Size is omitted from some rows. Given values are once, few, many or a class for expanded clones.

j_gene | abundance | v_gene | d_gene | CDR3aa | CDR3nt
TRBJ2-3 | . | TRBV10-3 | . | CAISEPASGEGDTQYF | TGTGCCATCAGTGAGCCAGCGTCCGGGGAAGGAGATACGCAGTATTTT
TRBJ2-6 | . | TRBV15 | . | CATSSQVPSGANVLTF | TGTGCCACCAGCAGCCAGGTCCCCTCTGGGGCCAACGTCCTGACTTTC
TRBJ1-1 | . | TRBV10-3 | . | CAIREGGNTEAFF | TGTGCCATCAGGGAAGGGGGGAACACTGAAGCTTTCTTT
TRBJ2-2 | . | TRBV11-3 | . | CASSLQGTGELFF | TGTGCCAGCAGCCTACAGGGAACCGGGGAGCTGTTTTTT
TRBJ1-4 | . | TRBV10-3 | . | CAISKDSIGEKLFF | TGTGCCATCAGCAAGGACAGTATAGGCGAAAAACTGTTTTTT
TRBJ1-2 | . | TRBV28 | . | CASSLVAPEGYGYTF | TGTGCCAGCAGTTTAGTGGCCCCCGAGGGCTATGGCTACACCTTC
TRBJ2-7 | . | TRBV7-8 | . | CASSLEGAGQSYEQYF | TGTGCCAGCAGCTTAGAGGGCGCAGGGCAATCCTACGAGCAGTACTTC
TRBJ2-2 | . | TRBV28 | TRBD2 | CASSFRGGNPTGELFF | TGTGCCAGCAGTTTTCGGGGGGGAAATCCCACCGGGGAGCTGTTTTTT
TRBJ2-3 | . | TRBV28 | TRBD2 | CASSLGLAGGTDTQYF | TGTGCCAGCAGTTTAGGACTAGCGGGAGGCACAGATACGCAGTATTTT
TRBJ2-7 | . | TRBV6-6 | . | CASSETAYEQYF | TGTGCCAGCAGTGAGACAGCCTACGAGCAGTACTTC
TRBJ1-2 | few | TRBV29-1 | . | CSVEVDSAHGYTF | TGCAGCGTTGAAGTCGACAGTGCCCATGGCTACACCTTC
TRBJ2-1 | . | TRBV11-2 | TRBD2 | CASSLDGGTTRIRFF | TGTGCCAGCAGCTTAGATGGGGGGACTACCCGGATACGGTTCTTC
TRBJ1-2 | . | TRBV28 | . | CASSLGGHVYGYTF | TGTGCCAGCAGTTTAGGTGGACACGTCTATGGCTACACCTTC
TRBJ1-6 | . | TRBV15 | TRBD1 | CATSRDYEGALSPLHF | TGTGCCACCAGCAGAGATTACGAGGGGGCTTTGTCACCCCTCCACTTT
TRBJ1-4 | . | TRBV19 | . | CASSIVEEKLFF | TGTGCCAGTAGTATAGTAGAAGAAAAACTGTTTTTT
TRBJ2-5 | . | TRBV2 | TRBD1 | CASEGQGQETQYF | TGTGCCAGCGAGGGACAGGGACAAGAGACCCAGTACTTC
TRBJ2-2 | . | TRBV7-2 | . | CASSLISSPTGELFF | TGTGCCAGCAGCTTAATTTCTTCCCCCACCGGGGAGCTGTTTTTT
TRBJ1-1 | . | TRBV7-3 | . | CSSRIDRVPPRSTEAFF | TGTTCCAGCAGAATAGATCGCGTCCCTCCACGGAGTACTGAAGCTTTCTTT
TRBJ1-1 | . | TRBV11-3 | . | CASSRSSDTEAFF | TGTGCCAGCAGCCGTTCCTCAGACACTGAAGCTTTCTTT
TRBJ2-1 | few | TRBV15 | . | CATSRAGVGEQFF | TGTGCCACCAGCAGGGCAGGTGTTGGTGAGCAGTTCTTC
TRBJ2-7 | . | TRBV28 | TRBD1 | CASKPPGTGVVYEQYF | TGTGCCAGCAAACCCCCCGGGACAGGGGTCGTATACGAGCAGTACTTC
TRBJ2-7 | . | TRBV9 | TRBD1 | CASSRTGGDEQYF | TGTGCCAGCAGTCGGACAGGGGGCGACGAGCAGTACTTC
TRBJ2-1 | . | TRBV5-4 | . | CASSPGQSSYNEQFF | TGTGCCAGCAGTCCTGGACAGAGCTCCTACAATGAGCAGTTCTTC
TRBJ1-6 | . | TRBV5-4 | TRBD1 | CASSPGGDRGNNSPLHF | TGTGCCAGCAGCCCTGGGGGCGACAGGGGGAACAATTCACCCCTCCACTTT
TRBJ2-7 | . | TRBV28 | TRBD2 | CASSPPYSGQSSYEQYF | TGTGCCAGCAGTCCCCCCTATAGCGGGCAGAGCTCCTACGAGCAGTACTTC
TRBJ2-7 | . | TRBV5-5 | TRBD2 | CASSFLGLAGLYYEQYF | TGTGCCAGCAGCTTCCTGGGACTAGCGGGGTTATACTACGAGCAGTACTTC
TRBJ2-7 | . | TRBV2 | TRBD1 | CASSAGTEYEQYF | TGTGCCAGCAGCGCCGGGACAGAATACGAGCAGTACTTC
TRBJ2-3 | . | TRBV5-1 | TRBD2 | CASSYRTSGSKTDTQYF | TGCGCCAGCAGCTATAGGACTAGCGGGAGTAAAACAGATACGCAGTATTTT
TRBJ1-6 | . | TRBV4-1 | . | CASSQEGAEDNSPLHF | TGCGCCAGCAGCCAAGAGGGGGCAGAGGATAATTCACCCCTCCACTTT
TRBJ2-7 | few | TRBV7-9 | TRBD1 | CASSPGGKYPYEQYF | TGTGCCAGCAGTCCAGGGGGTAAATATCCCTACGAGCAGTACTTC
TRBJ1-2 | once | TRBV19 | TRBD1 | CASSPLTGGSLGGYTF | TGTGCCAGTAGCCCCCTGACAGGGGGGAGTTTAGGTGGCTACACCTTC
TRBJ2-7 | . | TRBV28 | TRBD1 | CASTVGTGTYEQYF | TGTGCCAGCACTGTAGGGACAGGTACCTACGAGCAGTACTTC
TRBJ1-2 | . | TRBV5-1 | . | CASSPERGSGYTF | TGCGCCAGCAGCCCGGAGCGAGGTAGTGGCTACACCTTC
TRBJ2-7 | once | TRBV5-5 | . | CASSFGSAYEQYF | TGTGCCAGCAGCTTCGGGTCGGCGTACGAGCAGTACTTC
TRBJ2-7 | . | TRBV7-9 | TRBD1 | CASSDTGTVPYEQYF | TGTGCCAGCAGCGACACCGGGACAGTCCCCTACGAGCAGTACTTC
TRBJ2-5 | . | TRBV27 | . | CASSGFEGETQYF | TGTGCCAGCAGTGGGTTCGAGGGAGAGACCCAGTACTTC
TRBJ2-5 | once | TRBV2 | . | CASSKETQYF | TGTGCCAGCAGCAAAGAGACCCAGTACTTC
TRBJ1-1 | once | TRBV6-1 | TRBD1 | CAGRQGNTEAFF | TGTGCCGGAAGACAGGGGAACACTGAAGCTTTCTTT
TRBJ2-7 | . | TRBV28 | TRBD1 | CASSPGQGPSSYEQYF | TGTGCCAGCAGTCCGGGACAGGGCCCGAGCTCCTACGAGCAGTACTTC
TRBJ1-1 | once | TRBV7-9 | . | CASSPTRGAGANTEAFF | TGTGCCAGCAGCCCGACTCGGGGGGCAGGGGCGAACACTGAAGCTTTCTTT
TRBJ2-2 | . | TRBV7-9 | TRBD1 | CASSPIPGQGRTGELFF | TGTGCCAGCAGCCCGATCCCGGGACAGGGAAGGACCGGGGAGCTGTTTTTT
TRBJ2-7 | . | TRBV7-2 | . | CASSRDPGLSYEQYF | TGTGCCAGCAGCCGAGACCCGGGACTTTCCTACGAGCAGTACTTC
TRBJ2-5 | few | TRBV12-5 | . | CASTYRGIQETQYF | TGTGCTAGCACCTACCGGGGGATCCAAGAGACCCAGTACTTC
TRBJ2-5 | once | TRBV7-2 | TRBD2 | CASSPLAGVSHQETQYF | TGTGCCAGCAGCCCCCTAGCGGGAGTCTCCCACCAAGAGACCCAGTACTTC
TRBJ2-1 | few | TRBV4-3 | . | CASSQTIGGPEQFF | TGCGCCAGCAGCCAGACCATCGGGGGGCCCGAGCAGTTCTTC